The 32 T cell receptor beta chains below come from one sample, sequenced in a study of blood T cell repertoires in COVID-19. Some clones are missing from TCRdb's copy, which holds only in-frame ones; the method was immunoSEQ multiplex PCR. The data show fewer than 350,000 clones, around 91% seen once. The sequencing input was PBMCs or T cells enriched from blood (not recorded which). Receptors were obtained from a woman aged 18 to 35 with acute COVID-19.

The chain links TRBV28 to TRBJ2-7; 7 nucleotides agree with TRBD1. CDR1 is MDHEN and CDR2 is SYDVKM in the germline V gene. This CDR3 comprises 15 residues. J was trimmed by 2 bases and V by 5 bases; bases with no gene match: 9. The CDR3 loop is CASSTGTANPYEQYF. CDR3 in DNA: TGTGCCAGCAGTACCGGGACAGCAAATCCCTACGAGCAGTACTTC.

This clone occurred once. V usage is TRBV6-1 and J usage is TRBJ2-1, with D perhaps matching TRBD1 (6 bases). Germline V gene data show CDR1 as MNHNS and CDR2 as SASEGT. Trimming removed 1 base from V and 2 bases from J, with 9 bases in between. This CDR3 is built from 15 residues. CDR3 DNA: TGTGCCAGCAGTGAAGACAGGGATCCCTACAATGAGCAGTTCTTC. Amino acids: CASSEDRDPYNEQFF.

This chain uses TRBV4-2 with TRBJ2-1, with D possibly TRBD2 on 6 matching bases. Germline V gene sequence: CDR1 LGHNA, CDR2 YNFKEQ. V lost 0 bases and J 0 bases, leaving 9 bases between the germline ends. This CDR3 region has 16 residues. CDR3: CASSQDYGSSYNEQFF. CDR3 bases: TGTGCCAGCAGCCAAGACTACGGGAGCTCCTACAATGAGCAGTTCTTC.

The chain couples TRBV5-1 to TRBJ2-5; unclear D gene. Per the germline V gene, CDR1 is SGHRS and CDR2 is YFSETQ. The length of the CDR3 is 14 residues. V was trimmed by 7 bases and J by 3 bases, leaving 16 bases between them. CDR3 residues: CASGAFPQKETQYF. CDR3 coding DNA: TGCGCCAGCGGAGCATTCCCACAAAAAGAGACCCAGTACTTC.

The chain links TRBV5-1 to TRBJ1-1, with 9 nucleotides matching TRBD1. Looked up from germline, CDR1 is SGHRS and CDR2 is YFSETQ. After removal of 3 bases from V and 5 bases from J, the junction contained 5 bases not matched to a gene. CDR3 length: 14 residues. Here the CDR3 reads CASSWTGERTEAFF. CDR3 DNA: TGCGCCAGCAGCTGGACAGGGGAAAGGACTGAAGCTTTCTTT.

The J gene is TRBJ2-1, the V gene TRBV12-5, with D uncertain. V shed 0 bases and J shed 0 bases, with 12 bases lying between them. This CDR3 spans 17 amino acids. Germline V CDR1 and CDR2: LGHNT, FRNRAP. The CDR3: CASGLVLAASSYNEQFF. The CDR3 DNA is TGTGCTAGTGGTTTGGTATTGGCAGCGAGCTCCTACAATGAGCAGTTCTTC.

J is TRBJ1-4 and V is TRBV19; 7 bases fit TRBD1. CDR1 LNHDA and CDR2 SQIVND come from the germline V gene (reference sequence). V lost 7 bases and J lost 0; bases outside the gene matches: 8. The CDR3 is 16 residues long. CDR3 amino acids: CASKPFGTATNEKLFF. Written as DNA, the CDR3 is TGTGCCAGTAAACCCTTTGGGACAGCAACTAATGAAAAACTGTTTTTT. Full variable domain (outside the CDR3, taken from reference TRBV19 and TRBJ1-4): DGGITQSPKYLFRKEGQNVTLSCEQNLNHDAMYWYRQDPGQGLRLIYYSQIVNDFQKGDIAEGYSVSREKKESFPLTVTSAQKNPTAFYLCASKPFGTATNEKLFFGSGTQLSVL.

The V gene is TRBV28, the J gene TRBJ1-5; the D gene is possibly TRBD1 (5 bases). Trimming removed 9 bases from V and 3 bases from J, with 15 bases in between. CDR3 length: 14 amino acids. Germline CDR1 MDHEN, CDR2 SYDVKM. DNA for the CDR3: TGTGCCAGTGATTACCAACAGGTCAATCAGCCCCAGCATTTT. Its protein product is CASDYQQVNQPQHF.

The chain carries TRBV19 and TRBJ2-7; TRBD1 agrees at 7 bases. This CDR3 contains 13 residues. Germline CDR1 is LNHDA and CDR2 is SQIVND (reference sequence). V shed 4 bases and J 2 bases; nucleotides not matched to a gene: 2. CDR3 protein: CASSRQGPYEQYF. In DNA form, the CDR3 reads TGTGCCAGTAGTAGACAGGGACCCTACGAGCAGTACTTC. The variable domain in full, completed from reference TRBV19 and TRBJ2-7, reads DGGITQSPKYLFRKEGQNVTLSCEQNLNHDAMYWYRQDPGQGLRLIYYSQIVNDFQKGDIAEGYSVSREKKESFPLTVTSAQKNPTAFYLCASSRQGPYEQYFGPGTRLTVT.

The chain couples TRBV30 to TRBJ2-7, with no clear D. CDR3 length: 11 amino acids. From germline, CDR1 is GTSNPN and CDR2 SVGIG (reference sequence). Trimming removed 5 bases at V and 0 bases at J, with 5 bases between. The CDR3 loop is CAWGSSYEQYF. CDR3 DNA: TGTGCCTGGGGCAGCTCCTACGAGCAGTACTTC. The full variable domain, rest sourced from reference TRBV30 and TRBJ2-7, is SQTIHQWPATLVQPVGSPLSLECTVEGTSNPNLYWYRQAAGRGLQLLFYSVGIGQISSEVPQNLSASRPQDRQFILSSKKLLLSDSGFYLCAWGSSYEQYFGPGTRLTVT.

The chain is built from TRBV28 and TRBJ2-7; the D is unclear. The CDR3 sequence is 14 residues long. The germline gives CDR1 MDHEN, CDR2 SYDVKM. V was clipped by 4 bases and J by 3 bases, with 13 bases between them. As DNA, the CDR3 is TGTGCCAGCAGTTCCACGAACTCGAACTACGAGCAGTACTTC. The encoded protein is CASSSTNSNYEQYF.

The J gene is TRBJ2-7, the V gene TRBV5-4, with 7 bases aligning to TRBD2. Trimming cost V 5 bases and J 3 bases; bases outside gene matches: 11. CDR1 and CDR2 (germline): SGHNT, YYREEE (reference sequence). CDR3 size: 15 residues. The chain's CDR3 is CASSLGAGAGYEQYF. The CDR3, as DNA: TGTGCCAGCAGTCTTGGGGCGGGAGCGGGCTACGAGCAGTACTTC. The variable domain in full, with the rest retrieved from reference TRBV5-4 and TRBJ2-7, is ETGVTQSPTHLIKTRGQQVTLRCSSQSGHNTVSWYQQALGQGPQFIFQYYREEENGRGNFPPRFSGLQFPNYSSELNVNALELDDSALYLCASSLGAGAGYEQYFGPGTRLTVT.

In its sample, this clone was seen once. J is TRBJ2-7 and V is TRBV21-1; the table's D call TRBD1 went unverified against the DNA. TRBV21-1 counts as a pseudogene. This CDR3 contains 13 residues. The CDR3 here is CASSKLGQDEQYF. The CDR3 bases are TGTGCCAGCAGCAAATTAGGACAGGACGAGCAGTACTTC.

CDR3 region: CASSLVAGANYGYTF. CDR3 bases: TGTGCCAGCAGCTTAGTGGCAGGGGCCAACTATGGCTACACCTTC. The gene calls are TRBV7-9 and TRBJ1-2; D is possibly TRBD1 (6 bases). This CDR3 comprises 15 residues. Germline V gives CDR1 SEHNR, CDR2 FQNEAQ (reference sequence). V was pared by 1 base and J by 2 bases, with 11 bases between.

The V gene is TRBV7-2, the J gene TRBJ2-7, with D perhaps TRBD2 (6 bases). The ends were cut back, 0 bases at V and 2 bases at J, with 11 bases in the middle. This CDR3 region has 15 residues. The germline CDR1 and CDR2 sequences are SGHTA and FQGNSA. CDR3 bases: TGTGCCAGCAGCTTAGCCCCGGGAGAGGCCTACGAGCAGTACTTC. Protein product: CASSLAPGEAYEQYF.

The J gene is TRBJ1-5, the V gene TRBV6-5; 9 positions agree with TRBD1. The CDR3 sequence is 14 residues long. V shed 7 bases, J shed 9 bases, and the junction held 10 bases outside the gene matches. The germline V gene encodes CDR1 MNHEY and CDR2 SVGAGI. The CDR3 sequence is CASTTDRGGWPQHF. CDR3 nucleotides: TGTGCCAGCACAACGGACAGGGGCGGGTGGCCCCAGCATTTT.

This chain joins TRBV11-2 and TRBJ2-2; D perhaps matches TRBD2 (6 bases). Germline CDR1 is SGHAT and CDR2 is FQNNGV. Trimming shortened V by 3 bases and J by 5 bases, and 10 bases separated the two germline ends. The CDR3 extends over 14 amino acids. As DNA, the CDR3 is TGTGCCAGCAGCTTGGGCGGGGTAACCGGGGAGCTGTTTTTT. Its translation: CASSLGGVTGELFF.

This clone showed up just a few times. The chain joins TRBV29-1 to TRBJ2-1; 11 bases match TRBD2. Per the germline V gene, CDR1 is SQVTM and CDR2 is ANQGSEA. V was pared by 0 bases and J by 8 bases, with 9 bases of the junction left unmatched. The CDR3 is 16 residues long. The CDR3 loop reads CSVEDPLAGGRYEQFF. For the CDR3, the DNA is TGCAGCGTTGAAGATCCCCTAGCGGGAGGTCGCTATGAGCAGTTCTTC.

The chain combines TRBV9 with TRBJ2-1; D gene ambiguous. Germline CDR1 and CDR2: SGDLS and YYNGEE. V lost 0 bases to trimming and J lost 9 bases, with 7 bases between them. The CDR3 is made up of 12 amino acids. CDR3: CASSVDSTEQFF. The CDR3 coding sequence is TGTGCCAGCAGCGTAGATAGTACTGAGCAGTTCTTC.

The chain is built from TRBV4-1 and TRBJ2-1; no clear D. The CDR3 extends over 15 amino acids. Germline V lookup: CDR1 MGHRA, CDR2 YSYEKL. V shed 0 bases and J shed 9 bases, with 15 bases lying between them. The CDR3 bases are TGCGCCAGCAGCCAAGAATGGGCCGGTTCAGTTGAGCAGTTCTTC. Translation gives CASSQEWAGSVEQFF.

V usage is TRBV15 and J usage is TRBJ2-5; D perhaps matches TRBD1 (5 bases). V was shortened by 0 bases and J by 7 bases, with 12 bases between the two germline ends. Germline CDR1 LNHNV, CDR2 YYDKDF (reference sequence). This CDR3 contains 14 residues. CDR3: CATSRDGHAATQYF. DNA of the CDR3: TGTGCCACCAGCAGAGACGGACATGCGGCGACCCAGTACTTC.

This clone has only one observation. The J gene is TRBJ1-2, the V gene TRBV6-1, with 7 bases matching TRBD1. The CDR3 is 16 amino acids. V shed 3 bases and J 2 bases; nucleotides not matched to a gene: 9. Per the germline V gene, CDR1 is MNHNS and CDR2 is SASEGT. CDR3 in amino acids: CASSEKVLTGNYGYTF. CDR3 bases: TGTGCCAGCAGTGAGAAGGTTTTGACAGGGAACTATGGCTACACCTTC.

The DNA for the CDR3 is TGTGCCAGCAGCTTAGAAGGACTAGCGGGAGATACGCAGTATTTT. Translation gives CASSLEGLAGDTQYF. This chain joins TRBV11-2 and TRBJ2-3; 11 nucleotides agree with TRBD2. Germline-derived CDR1 and CDR2 are SGHAT and FQNNGV. With V trimmed by 0 bases and J by 5 bases, 1 base remained unmatched. The CDR3 extends over 15 amino acids.

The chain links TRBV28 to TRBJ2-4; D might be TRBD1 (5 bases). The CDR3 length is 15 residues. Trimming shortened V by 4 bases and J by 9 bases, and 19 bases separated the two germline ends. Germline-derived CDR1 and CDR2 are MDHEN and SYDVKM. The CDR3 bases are TGTGCCAGCAGTTGGGGTAAATGGGGCGTTCGCATTCAGTACTTC. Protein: CASSWGKWGVRIQYF.

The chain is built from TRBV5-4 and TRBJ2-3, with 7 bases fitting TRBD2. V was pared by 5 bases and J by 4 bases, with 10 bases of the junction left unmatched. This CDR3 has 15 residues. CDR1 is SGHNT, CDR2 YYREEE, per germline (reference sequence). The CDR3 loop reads CASSLDSGSADTQYF. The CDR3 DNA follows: TGTGCCAGCAGTCTAGATAGCGGGTCTGCAGATACGCAGTATTTT.

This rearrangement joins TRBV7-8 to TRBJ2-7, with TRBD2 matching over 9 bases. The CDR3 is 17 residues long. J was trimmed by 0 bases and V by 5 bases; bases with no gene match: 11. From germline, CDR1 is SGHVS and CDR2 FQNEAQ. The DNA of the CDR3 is TGTGCCAGCAGCCTAGGTGGTAGCGGGAGACCCTCCTACGAGCAGTACTTC. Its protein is CASSLGGSGRPSYEQYF.

The CDR3 loop is CASSLRTSGRAYEQYF. The CDR3 DNA is TGTGCCAGCAGCTTACGGACTAGCGGGAGGGCCTACGAGCAGTACTTC. The rearrangement joins TRBV13 to TRBJ2-7, with 15 bases aligning to TRBD2. The V and J ends lost 2 bases and 2 bases, in that order; junction bases with no gene match: 1. Germline CDR1 is PRHDT and CDR2 is FYEKMQ (reference sequence). This CDR3 has 16 residues.

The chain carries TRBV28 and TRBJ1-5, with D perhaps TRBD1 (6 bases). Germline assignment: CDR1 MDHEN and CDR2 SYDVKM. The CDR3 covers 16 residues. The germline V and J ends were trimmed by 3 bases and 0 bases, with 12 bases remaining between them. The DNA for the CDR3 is TGTGCCAGCAGTTTTGGGGGGGCCCATAGCAATCAGCCCCAGCATTTT. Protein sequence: CASSFGGAHSNQPQHF.

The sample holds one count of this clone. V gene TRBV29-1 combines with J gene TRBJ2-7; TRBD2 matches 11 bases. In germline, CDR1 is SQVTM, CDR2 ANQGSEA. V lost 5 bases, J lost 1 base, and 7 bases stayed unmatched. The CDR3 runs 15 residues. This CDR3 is CSVSWGTSGSYEQYF. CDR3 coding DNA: TGCAGCGTTAGCTGGGGGACTAGCGGTTCCTACGAGCAGTACTTC.

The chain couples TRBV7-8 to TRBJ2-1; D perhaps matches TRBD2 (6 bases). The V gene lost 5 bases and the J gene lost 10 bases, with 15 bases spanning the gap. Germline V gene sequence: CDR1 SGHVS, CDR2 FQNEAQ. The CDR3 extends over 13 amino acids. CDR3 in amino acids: CASSPLRDGEQFF. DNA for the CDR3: TGTGCCAGCAGCCCGTTGCGGGACGGCGAGCAGTTCTTC.

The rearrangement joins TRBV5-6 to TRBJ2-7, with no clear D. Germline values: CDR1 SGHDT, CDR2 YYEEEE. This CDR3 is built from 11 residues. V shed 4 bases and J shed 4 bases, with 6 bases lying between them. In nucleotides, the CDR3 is TGTGCCAGCAGCCGTAGTTACGAGCAGTACTTC. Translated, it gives CASSRSYEQYF.

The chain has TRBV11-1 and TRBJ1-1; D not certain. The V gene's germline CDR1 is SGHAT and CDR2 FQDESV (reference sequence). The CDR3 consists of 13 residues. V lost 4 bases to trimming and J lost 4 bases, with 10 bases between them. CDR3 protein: CASSSAAPTEAFF. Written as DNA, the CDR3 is TGTGCCAGCAGCTCCGCGGCGCCCACTGAAGCTTTCTTT. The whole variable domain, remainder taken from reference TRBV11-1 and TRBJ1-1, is EAEVAQSPRYKITEKSQAVAFWCDPISGHATLYWYRQILGQGPELLVQFQDESVVDDSQLPKDRFSAERLKGVDSTLKIQPAELGDSAMYLCASSSAAPTEAFFGQGTRLTVV.